A single sample is the source of the 20 T cell receptor beta chains below, sequenced in a study of blood T cell repertoires in COVID-19. Libraries were prepared by immunoSEQ multiplex PCR; TCRdb keeps only in-frame clonotypes and omits some of them. The sample yields around 270,000 clones, 80% to 90% seen once. The source material was peripheral blood. The receptors were gathered from a man aged 40-50 years with acute or convalescent COVID-19.

The chain uses TRBV5-1 and TRBJ1-2, with D tentatively TRBD1 (6 bases). There are 15 residues in the CDR3. Trimming took off 3 bases at V and 4 bases at J, with 16 bases between the two ends. The germline V gene encodes CDR1 SGHRS and CDR2 YFSETQ. As DNA, the CDR3 is TGCGCCAGCAGCTGGACAGCGTCTTCCCTCTATGGCTACACCTTC. As protein: CASSWTASSLYGYTF. Full variable domain (rest looked up from reference TRBV5-1 and TRBJ1-2): KAGVTQTPRYLIKTRGQQVTLSCSPISGHRSVSWYQQTPGQGLQFLFEYFSETQRNKGNFPGRFSGRQFSNSRSEMNVSTLELGDSALYLCASSWTASSLYGYTFGSGTRLTVV.

This clone was seen once. J is TRBJ1-5 and V is TRBV7-6; no reliable D call. V lost 1 base, J lost 4 bases, and 8 bases lay in between. There are 14 residues in the CDR3. Germline-derived CDR1 and CDR2 are SGHVS and FNYEAQ. CDR3 DNA: TGTGCCAGCAGCTTAGGGGCAGGAAATCAGCCCCAGCATTTT. Its translation is CASSLGAGNQPQHF.

This chain links TRBV30 with TRBJ2-7, with D tentatively TRBD2 (7 bases). The germline V gene encodes CDR1 GTSNPN and CDR2 SVGIG (reference sequence). The CDR3 has 14 residues. Trimming stripped 4 bases from V and 6 bases from J, with 19 bases between. CDR3 coding DNA: TGTGCCTGGAATAGGGGGGGGTTCCCTTCCGAGCAGTACTTC. It codes for CAWNRGGFPSEQYF.

J is TRBJ2-1 and V is TRBV30, with unresolved D. The length of the CDR3 is 15 residues. V was cut by 2 bases and J by 4 bases, with 15 bases left in between. The germline CDR1 and CDR2 sequences are GTSNPN and SVGIG (reference sequence). CDR3 DNA: TGTGCCTGGAGTCCCTATTCTGGTGCTTACAATGAGCAGTTCTTC. This encodes CAWSPYSGAYNEQFF.

This clone has more than one count but fewer than ten. The chain carries TRBV21-1 and TRBJ2-7; no DNA check was done on the table's D call, TRBD1. TRBV21-1 is recorded as a pseudogene. The CDR3 is made up of 21 amino acids. The CDR3 sequence: CASSSKNAGTGGLIDIYEQYF. CDR3 DNA: TGTGCCAGCAGCTCCAAAAATGCTGGGACAGGGGGCTTAATCGATATCTACGAGCAGTACTTC.

The sample holds one count of this clone. The chain combines TRBV24-1 with TRBJ2-3; 9 bases map to TRBD1. Germline trimming cut 9 bases from V and 4 bases from J; bases unmatched to any gene: 7. The CDR3 extends over 14 amino acids. Germline V gene data show CDR1 as KGHDR and CDR2 as SFDVKD. In DNA form, the CDR3 reads TGTGCCACCCGGGGACAGGGCGCCGCAGATACGCAGTATTTT. It is translated as CATRGQGAADTQYF.

This chain uses TRBV7-2 with TRBJ1-5, with TRBD1 matching 9 bases. Germline V lookup: CDR1 SGHTA, CDR2 FQGNSA. The CDR3 loop spans 14 amino acids. V lost 2 bases to trimming and J lost 8 bases; unmatched junction nucleotides: 4. CDR3 sequence (DNA): TGTGCCAGCAGCTTATACAGGGGGCTGAAGCCCCAGCATTTT. Its protein product is CASSLYRGLKPQHF.

Here the CDR3 DNA reads TGCAGCGTTGAGGGAGCAGGGGCCAACGTCCTGACTTTC. Encoded protein: CSVEGAGANVLTF. The genes are TRBV29-1 and TRBJ2-6, with D possibly matching TRBD2 (5 bases). Trimming left V 3 bases short and J 4 bases short, with 7 bases between. From germline, CDR1 is SQVTM and CDR2 ANQGSEA. This CDR3 contains 13 residues.

The chain has TRBV19 and TRBJ1-5, with D tentatively TRBD1 (5 bases). The CDR3 sequence is 15 residues long. V lost 7 bases, J lost 5 bases, and 18 bases lay in between. The germline V gene encodes CDR1 LNHDA and CDR2 SQIVND (reference sequence). The CDR3 region is CASNLGDRRDQPQHF. The CDR3 region has the DNA TGTGCCAGTAACTTAGGAGACAGAAGGGATCAGCCCCAGCATTTT.

This clone showed up just a few times. The V and J genes are TRBV7-2 and TRBJ1-4; D might be TRBD1 (6 bases). This CDR3 has 14 residues. The germline V and J ends were trimmed by 4 bases and 5 bases, with 11 bases remaining between them. CDR1 and CDR2 (germline): SGHTA, FQGNSA. CDR3 nucleotides: TGTGCCAGCAGCTCCTTGGACAGAAATGAAAAACTGTTTTTT. Its translation: CASSSLDRNEKLFF.

The chain uses TRBV6-5 and TRBJ1-1; TRBD1 matches 8 bases. The length of the CDR3 is 13 residues. The V gene end was trimmed by 2 bases and the J gene end by 8 bases; junction bases not matched to a gene: 4. CDR1 is MNHEY, CDR2 SVGAGI, per germline. The CDR3 bases are TGTGCCAGCAGTTACGGCGGGGACAGGGAAGCTTTCTTT. This translates into CASSYGGDREAFF.

The V call is TRBV5-1, the J call TRBJ1-2, with TRBD1 as a possible D gene (6 bases). V dropped 4 bases and J dropped 0 bases, with 13 bases sitting between them. This CDR3 spans 15 amino acids. Germline CDR1 is SGHRS and CDR2 is YFSETQ. CDR3: CASSPGHAANYGYTF. The CDR3 DNA reads as TGCGCCAGCAGCCCGGGACACGCAGCTAACTATGGCTACACCTTC.

The chain carries TRBV12-5 and TRBJ2-2, with D possibly being TRBD1 (6 bases). Germline V gene sequence: CDR1 LGHNT, CDR2 FRNRAP. Trimming cost V 6 bases and J 6 bases, with 17 bases left between them. The CDR3 length is 15 residues. The CDR3 loop is CASGSPDRLPGELFF. Written as DNA, the CDR3 is TGTGCTAGTGGATCCCCCGACAGGCTCCCCGGGGAGCTGTTTTTT.

The rearrangement uses TRBV11-1 and TRBJ2-2; tentatively, D is TRBD1 (5 bases). The CDR3 has 14 residues. Trimming stripped 6 bases from V and 7 bases from J, with 15 bases between. CDR1 is SGHAT, CDR2 FQDESV, per germline (reference sequence). The CDR3 protein is CASRYAGYLGELFF. The CDR3 nucleotides read TGTGCCAGCAGATACGCAGGGTATCTCGGGGAGCTGTTTTTT.

The V call is TRBV5-8, the J call TRBJ1-1, with D perhaps TRBD1 (5 bases). The CDR3 spans 14 residues. Germline CDR1 and CDR2: SGHTS and YDEGEE. V lost 2 bases and J 3 bases, leaving 11 bases between the germline ends. The CDR3 spells CASSFMGLHTEAFF. The CDR3 bases are TGTGCCAGCAGCTTTATGGGGCTTCACACTGAAGCTTTCTTT.

The rearrangement joins TRBV6-6 to TRBJ2-7, with D maybe TRBD1 (6 bases). The germline V gene has CDR1 MNHNY and CDR2 SVGAGI (reference sequence). Trimming stripped 4 bases from V and 1 base from J, with 11 bases between. This CDR3 has 14 amino acids. The CDR3 nucleotides are TGTGCCAGCAGTTTTTCACAGGGATCCTACGAGCAGTACTTC. As protein: CASSFSQGSYEQYF.

The chain is built from TRBV5-1 and TRBJ2-7, with D maybe TRBD1 (6 bases). V shed 0 bases and J shed 7 bases, with 23 bases lying between them. CDR3 length: 17 residues. Looked up from germline, CDR1 is SGHRS and CDR2 is YFSETQ. CDR3 nucleotides: TGCGCCAGCAGCTTGGCCTCCCCCCGGGACAATCCGGGGGAGCAGTACTTC. This encodes CASSLASPRDNPGEQYF.

This rearrangement joins TRBV28 to TRBJ2-3; D unresolved. Germline assignment: CDR1 MDHEN and CDR2 SYDVKM. Trimming pared 4 bases from V and 0 bases from J, leaving 11 bases between. This CDR3 has 15 amino acids. CDR3 DNA sequence: TGTGCCAGCAGTTCGGCCGGGTCCAGCACAGATACGCAGTATTTT. Translated: CASSSAGSSTDTQYF.

This chain joins TRBV7-2 and TRBJ2-3, with TRBD2 matching 8 bases. Germline lookup yields CDR1 SGHTA and CDR2 FQGNSA. V lost 1 base and J lost 0; bases outside the gene matches: 6. This CDR3 spans 17 amino acids. The DNA for the CDR3 is TGTGCCAGCAGCTTAGGCGCAGCGGGGGCGAGCACAGATACGCAGTATTTT. Residues: CASSLGAAGASTDTQYF.

The chain carries TRBV5-1 and TRBJ2-4, with a possible D match to TRBD1 (6 bases). The CDR3 consists of 14 residues. Germline V gene lookup returns CDR1 SGHRS and CDR2 YFSETQ. Trimming removed 0 bases from V and 9 bases from J, with 13 bases in between. The CDR3 nucleotides read TGCGCCAGCAGCTTGGAAGGGGGTGGTCGCATTCAGTACTTC. The encoded protein is CASSLEGGGRIQYF. Supplemented by reference TRBV5-1 and TRBJ2-4, the full variable domain reads KAGVTQTPRYLIKTRGQQVTLSCSPISGHRSVSWYQQTPGQGLQFLFEYFSETQRNKGNFPGRFSGRQFSNSRSEMNVSTLELGDSALYLCASSLEGGGRIQYFGAGTRLSVL.